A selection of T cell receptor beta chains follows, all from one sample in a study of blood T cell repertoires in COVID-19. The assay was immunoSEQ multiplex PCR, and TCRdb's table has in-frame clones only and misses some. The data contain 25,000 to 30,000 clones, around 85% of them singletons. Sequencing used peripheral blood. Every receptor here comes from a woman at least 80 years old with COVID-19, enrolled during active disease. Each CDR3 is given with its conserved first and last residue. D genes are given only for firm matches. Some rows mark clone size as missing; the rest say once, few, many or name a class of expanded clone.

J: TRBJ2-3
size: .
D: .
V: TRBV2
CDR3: CASTEQDTKIDTQYF
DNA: TGTGCCAGCACGGAACAGGACACAAAGATAGATACGCAGTATTTT

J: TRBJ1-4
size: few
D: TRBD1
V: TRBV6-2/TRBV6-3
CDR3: CASSPGDRITNEKLFF
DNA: TGTGCCAGCAGTCCCGGGGACAGGATAACTAATGAAAAACTGTTTTTT

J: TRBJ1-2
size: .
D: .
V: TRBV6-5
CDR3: CASSQTDKNNYGYTF
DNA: TGTGCCAGCAGCCAAACGGACAAAAATAACTATGGCTACACCTTC

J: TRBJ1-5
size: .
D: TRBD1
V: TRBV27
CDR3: CASSWTGGNQPQHF
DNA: TGTGCCAGCAGTTGGACAGGGGGCAATCAGCCCCAGCATTTT

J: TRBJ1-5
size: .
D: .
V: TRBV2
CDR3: CASSARGSQPQHF
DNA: TGTGCCAGCAGTGCTCGAGGGAGTCAGCCCCAGCATTTT

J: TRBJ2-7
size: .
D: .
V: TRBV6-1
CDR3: CASSEEIRASSEQYF
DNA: TGTGCCAGCAGTGAAGAGATCAGGGCCTCCTCCGAGCAGTACTTC

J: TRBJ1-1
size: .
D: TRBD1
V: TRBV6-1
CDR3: CASSERQGAIFSTEAFF
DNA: TGTGCCAGCAGTGAAAGACAGGGGGCTATCTTCAGCACTGAAGCTTTCTTT

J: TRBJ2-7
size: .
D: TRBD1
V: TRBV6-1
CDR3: CASSLGQGPYEQYF
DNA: TGTGCCAGCAGCCTGGGACAGGGTCCTTACGAGCAGTACTTC

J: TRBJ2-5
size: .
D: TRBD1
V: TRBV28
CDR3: CASSEYRGREETQYF
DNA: TGTGCCAGCAGCGAATACAGGGGGCGCGAGGAGACCCAGTACTTC

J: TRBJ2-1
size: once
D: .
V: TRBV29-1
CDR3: CSSPGLAMNEQFF
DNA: TGCAGCTCACCAGGGTTGGCGATGAATGAGCAGTTCTTC

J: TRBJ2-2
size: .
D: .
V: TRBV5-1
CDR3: CASSRGSTGELFF
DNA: TGCGCCAGCAGCCGAGGAAGTACCGGGGAGCTGTTTTTT

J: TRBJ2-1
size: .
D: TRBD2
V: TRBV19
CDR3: CASSTWTSGGAYNEQFF
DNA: TGTGCCAGTAGTACCTGGACTAGCGGGGGGGCCTACAATGAGCAGTTCTTC

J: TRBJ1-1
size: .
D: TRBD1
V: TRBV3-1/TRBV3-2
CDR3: CASSPRTGISEAFF
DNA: TGTGCCAGCAGCCCCCGGACAGGGATCTCTGAAGCTTTCTTT

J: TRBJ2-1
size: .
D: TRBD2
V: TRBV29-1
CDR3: CSVEPRVAGGNNEQFF
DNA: TGCAGCGTTGAGCCCCGGGTAGCGGGGGGGAACAATGAGCAGTTCTTC

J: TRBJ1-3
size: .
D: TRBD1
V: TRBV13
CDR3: CASSLRTGPGNTIYF
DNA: TGTGCCAGCAGCTTGCGGACAGGGCCGGGAAACACCATATATTTT

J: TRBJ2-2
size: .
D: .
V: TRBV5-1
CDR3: CASSLQLSNTGELFF
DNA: TGCGCCAGCAGCTTACAGCTTTCGAACACCGGGGAGCTGTTTTTT

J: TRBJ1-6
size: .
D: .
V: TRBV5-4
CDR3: CASRLSRGTYNSPLHF
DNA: TGTGCCAGCAGGCTCAGCAGGGGCACCTATAATTCACCCCTCCACTTT

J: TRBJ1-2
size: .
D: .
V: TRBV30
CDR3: CAWSTEPLYGYTF
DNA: TGTGCCTGGAGTACAGAACCCCTCTATGGCTACACCTTC

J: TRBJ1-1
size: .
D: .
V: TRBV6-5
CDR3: CASSYTGGGGTEAFF
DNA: TGTGCCAGCAGTTACACCGGGGGAGGGGGCACTGAAGCTTTCTTT

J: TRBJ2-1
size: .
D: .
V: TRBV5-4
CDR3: CASSLNGEQFF
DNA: TGTGCCAGCAGCTTGAACGGTGAGCAGTTCTTC

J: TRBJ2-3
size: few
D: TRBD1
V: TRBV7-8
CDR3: CASTNRGTGNTDTQYF
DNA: TGTGCCAGCACCAACCGGGGGACAGGGAACACAGATACGCAGTATTTT

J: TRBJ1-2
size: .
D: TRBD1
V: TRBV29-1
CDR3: CSVEDSGTGGVGYTF
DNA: TGCAGCGTTGAAGATTCCGGGACAGGGGGCGTCGGCTACACCTTC

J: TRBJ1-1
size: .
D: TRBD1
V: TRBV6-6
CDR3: CASRQTTGVRGTEAFF
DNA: TGTGCCAGCAGACAAACGACAGGGGTGAGGGGCACTGAAGCTTTCTTT

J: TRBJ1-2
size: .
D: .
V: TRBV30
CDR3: CAWSFRGGYTF
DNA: TGTGCCTGGAGTTTCAGGGGTGGCTACACCTTC

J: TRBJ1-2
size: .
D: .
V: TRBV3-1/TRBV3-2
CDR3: CASSQAGGLGYTF
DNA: TGTGCCAGCAGCCAAGCGGGGGGGCTCGGCTACACCTTC

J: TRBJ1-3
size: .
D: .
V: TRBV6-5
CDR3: CASSKNAGVGNTIYF
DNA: TGTGCCAGCAGTAAGAATGCAGGGGTGGGAAACACCATATATTTT

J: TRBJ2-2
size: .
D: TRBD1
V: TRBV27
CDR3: CASSTYRGIGSGELFF
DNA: TGTGCCAGCAGTACTTACAGGGGGATTGGATCCGGGGAGCTGTTTTTT

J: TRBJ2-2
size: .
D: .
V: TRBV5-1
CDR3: CASSLVAGESGELFF
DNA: TGCGCCAGCAGCTTGGTAGCAGGGGAGTCCGGGGAGCTGTTTTTT

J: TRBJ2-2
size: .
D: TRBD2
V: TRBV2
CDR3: CASRGGADGELFF
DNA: TGTGCCAGCAGGGGAGGGGCCGACGGGGAGCTGTTTTTT

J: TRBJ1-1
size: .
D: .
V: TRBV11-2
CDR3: CASSLLTAGTEAFF
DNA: TGTGCCAGCAGCTTACTCACGGCGGGAACTGAAGCTTTCTTT

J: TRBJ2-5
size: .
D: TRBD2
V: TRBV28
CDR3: CASSLARSGGAETQYF
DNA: TGTGCCAGCAGTTTAGCCAGGAGCGGGGGGGCAGAGACCCAGTACTTC

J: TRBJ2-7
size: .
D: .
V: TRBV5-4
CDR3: CASSRNNRDEQYF
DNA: TGTGCCAGCAGCCGAAATAACAGGGACGAGCAGTACTTC

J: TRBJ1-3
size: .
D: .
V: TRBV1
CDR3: CTSSHSGGRRGGNTIYF
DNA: TGCACCAGCAGCCATTCGGGAGGCAGGAGGGGCGGAAACACCATATATTTT

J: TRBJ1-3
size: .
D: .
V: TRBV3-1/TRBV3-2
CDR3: CASSQDGGNTIYF
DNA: TGTGCCAGCAGCCAAGATGGCGGAAACACCATATATTTT

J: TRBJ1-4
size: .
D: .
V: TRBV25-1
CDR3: CASSEREKLFF
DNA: TGTGCCAGCAGTGAACGGGAAAAACTGTTTTTT

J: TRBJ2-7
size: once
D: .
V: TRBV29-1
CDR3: CSVRLTSPGEQYF
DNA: TGCAGCGTTCGCCTAACATCCCCGGGGGAGCAGTACTTC

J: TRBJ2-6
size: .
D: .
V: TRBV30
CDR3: CACRGSGANVLTF
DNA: TGTGCCTGCCGGGGGTCTGGGGCCAACGTCCTGACTTTC

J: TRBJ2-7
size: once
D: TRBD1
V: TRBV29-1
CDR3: CSVELVDRDEQYF
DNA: TGCAGCGTTGAACTCGTCGACAGGGACGAGCAGTACTTC

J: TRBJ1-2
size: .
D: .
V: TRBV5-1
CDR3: CASSLLGLTNYGYTF
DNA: TGCGCCAGCAGCTTGCTGGGACTAACCAACTATGGCTACACCTTC

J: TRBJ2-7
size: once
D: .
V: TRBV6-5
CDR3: CASSPGWPGGYEQYF
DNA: TGTGCCAGCAGCCCCGGGTGGCCCGGAGGATACGAGCAGTACTTC

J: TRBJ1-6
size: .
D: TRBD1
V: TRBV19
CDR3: CASSLDRATLHF
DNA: TGTGCCAGTAGCCTTGACAGGGCAACCCTCCACTTT

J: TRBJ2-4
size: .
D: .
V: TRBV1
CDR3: CTSSPLEWTTVIAKNIQYF
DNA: TGCACCAGCAGCCCCTTAGAGTGGACAACCGTTATAGCCAAAAACATTCAGTACTTC

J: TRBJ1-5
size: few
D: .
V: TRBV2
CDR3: CASSRRGYSNQPQHF
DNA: TGTGCCAGCAGCCGCAGGGGATATAGCAATCAGCCCCAGCATTTT

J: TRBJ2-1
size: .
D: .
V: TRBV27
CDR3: CASSFTSPGRGGSYNEQFF
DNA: TGTGCCAGCAGTTTCACTAGCCCTGGCAGGGGAGGGTCCTACAATGAGCAGTTCTTC

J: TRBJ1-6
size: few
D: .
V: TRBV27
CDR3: CASSSGRRHSPLHF
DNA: TGTGCCAGCAGCTCTGGACGGAGGCATTCACCCCTCCACTTT

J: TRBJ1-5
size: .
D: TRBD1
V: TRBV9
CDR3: CASSNRDRGNQPQHF
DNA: TGTGCCAGCAGCAACCGGGACAGGGGGAATCAGCCCCAGCATTTT

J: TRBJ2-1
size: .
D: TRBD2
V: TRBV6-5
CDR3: CASSYSLGGYEQFF
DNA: TGTGCCAGCAGTTACTCGTTGGGGGGGTACGAGCAGTTCTTC

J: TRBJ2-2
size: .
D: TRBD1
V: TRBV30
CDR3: CAWSNTGAGELFF
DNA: TGTGCCTGGAGTAATACAGGGGCCGGGGAGCTGTTTTTT

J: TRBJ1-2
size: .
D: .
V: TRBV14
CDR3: CASSQVTRETYGYTF
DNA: TGTGCCAGCAGCCAAGTGACGAGGGAGACCTATGGCTACACCTTC